This T cell receptor (beta chain) was profiled in a study of immune evolution from preneoplasia to lung adenocarcinoma (dated by TCRdb to the early 2020s). The study in broad terms: The study combined immune gene expression, TCR sequencing and multiplex immunofluorescence to profile immune contexture across lung adenocarcinoma precursors and invasive adenocarcinoma. The sample size was set by how many specimens were available, not by a prior power calculation. POLYSOLVER was used to infer Class I HLA alleles from exome data, and LOHHLA was used to detect allele-specific HLA loss. The immune data were integrated with whole exome sequencing and methylation data obtained from the same cohort of nodules. According to the study, roughly 110 samples were used for TCR sequencing. TCR sequencing data were obtained from about 49 patients. Resected precursor lesions (AAH, AIS, MIA) and invasive adenocarcinomas were compared against paired morphologically normal lung tissue. A total of 50 to 55 patients with pulmonary nodules who underwent surgical resection were included in the overall cohort.

The immunoSEQ hsTCRbeta Kit was used to sequence TCR beta CDR3 regions from DNA. The original methods were these. The ImmunoSEQ Analyzer was used to analyse the TCR sequencing data. T cell clonality was defined as 1 minus Pielou's evenness, as computed on productive rearrangements. To measure T cell diversity, the inverse Simpson index was applied to productive templates. T cell density was expressed as TCR beta template counts normalized to usable DNA, with usable DNA estimated by amplifying and sequencing housekeeping genes. TCR metrics were compared across histologic stages using two-sided Kruskal-Wallis tests. Sourced from immuneACCESS, this table was stored by TCRdb with only in-frame sequences that have V and J called. A share of the clones is absent; for the studies checked, an unresolved V gene accounts for under half, and the remainder has no known explanation. V, J and clone size are those of that table, while D and trimming were read from the DNA. This sample has around 2,500 clones in its table, and roughly 85% of those were observed once. Clones ranked in the top ten supply approximately 9.4% of the sample.

Paper-wide results and their limitations: The highest clonality was observed in normal lung, whereas higher T cell density and diversity but lower clonality appeared to be present in later-stage lesions. Because every patient came from Japan and China, how well the results apply to Western populations was uncertain. Normal lung had the highest top T cell clone frequencies, which appeared to decline progressively from AAH through AIS, MIA and invasive adenocarcinoma. Findings were based on association rather than direct causation; larger cohorts with long-term follow-up and longitudinal biopsies were deemed needed.

Worth noting for this clone: Its antigen remains unidentified. The sample holds no much larger clone one base away, and base qualities are not on file.

The patients had resection in Japan or China between the mid-2010s and the late 2010s. Two lung cancer pathologists independently confirmed the histologic diagnosis of each case on H&E slides. DNA was isolated from FFPE tissue using the AllPrep DNA/RNA FFPE Kit. V loses 2 bases of germline sequence and J loses 3 bases, and the interval between the two ends is 6 bases. CDR1 and CDR2 are drawn from the germline V gene (reference sequence): SEHNR, FQNEAQ. Measured from the cysteine to the phenylalanine, the CDR3 is 13 residues long. Only the CDR3 region is kept as DNA, spanning 39 bases read in frame from base 1.

The sample comprised FFPE normal lung tissue adjacent to the tumor. This chain is built from TRBV7-9 and TRBJ2-3; the D gene cannot be resolved reliably. The clonotype was recovered from a person aged 45-60 years with lung adenocarcinoma. This receptor carries the CDR3 CASSLITTDTQYF. The base sequence is TGTGCCAGCAGCTTAATCACGACAGATACGCAGTATTTT.